This T cell receptor beta chain was sequenced during a study of T cell responses to AZD1222 COVID-19 vaccine. Broader study findings: Regions left unmutated in variants are reportedly the target of nearly half of spike-specific TCRs. Donors skewed white British and female; clonal diversity was possibly underestimated. Repertoires were sampled only after the peak T cell response.

Assay: immunoSEQ multiplex PCR; the TCRdb copy retains only in-frame clones and omits some. There are 150,000 to 200,000 clones in the sample; 75% to 90% occur only once, and under 3.5% lies in the top ten. The V and J ends lost 6 bases and 2 bases, in that order; junction bases with no gene match: 8. Germline lookup yields CDR1 SNHLY and CDR2 FYNNEI. CDR3 length equals 15 residues. Notes on this clone: Its antigen is as yet unknown.

The chain has TRBV2 and TRBJ2-3; 7 bases match TRBD1. This TCR came from an adult in good health. This specimen consisted of peripheral blood, obtained on day 0 of MenACWY control vaccination. The DNA for the CDR3 is TGTGCCAGCAGCCCAACAGGGGTTATCACAGATACGCAGTATTTT. Protein sequence: CASSPTGVITDTQYF.